This is a list of T cell receptor beta chains from one sample in a study of vaccination and CD4 T cells after COVID-19. Via MiXCR, TCRdb re-called the PCR reads, giving one row per CDR3 protein. This sample carries 10,000 to 12,000 distinct CDR3 sequences, roughly 75% of them seen once, and the ten largest clones take around 10%. Antigen specificity for these receptors is unknown. Specimen: CD4+ T cells from blood, cultured in vitro. The receptor set was obtained from a human donor who had recovered from COVID-19. The CDR3 runs from the conserved cysteine through the conserved F or W. The D gene is left open where the match is weak. Not every row has a clone size; where given, it reads once, few, many or a size class.

>TRBV6-2/TRBV6-3|TRBJ1-2|-|-
TGTGCCAGCAGTTATGACGGCTATGGCTACACCTTC
CASSYDGYGYTF
>TRBV6-1|TRBJ2-3|TRBD1|-
TGTGCCAGCACACGGACAGGGGGGTCCACAGATACGCAGTATTTT
CASTRTGGSTDTQYF
>TRBV6-5|TRBJ1-5|TRBD1|-
TGTGCCAGCAGTTACAAGAGCAAGACAGGGATAAATCAGCCCCAGCATTTT
CASSYKSKTGINQPQHF
>TRBV7-2|TRBJ2-7|TRBD1|-
TGTGCCAGCAGCTATCATCCCGGGACAGGGATCCACGAGCAGTACTTC
CASSYHPGTGIHEQYF
>TRBV27|TRBJ1-5|-|-
TGTGCCAGCCGTCCTACGGGGCGGACGGATAGCAATCAGCCCCAGCATTTT
CASRPTGRTDSNQPQHF
>TRBV18|TRBJ1-1|TRBD1|-
TGTGCCAGCTCACCACAAGGGGGCGCCTATAACACTGAAGCTTTCTTT
CASSPQGGAYNTEAFF
>TRBV20-1|TRBJ2-2|TRBD2|-
TGCAGTGCTAGAAGGGGTAGCGGGAGGGCCCGGAACACCGGGGAGCTGTTTTTT
CSARRGSGRARNTGELFF
>TRBV14|TRBJ1-1|-|-
TGTGCCAGCAGCCAAAGCGTGGTGCGCGCTGAAGCTTTCTTT
CASSQSVVRAEAFF
>TRBV28|TRBJ2-7|-|-
TGTGCCAGCAGTTCTAACTACGAGCAGTACTTC
CASSSNYEQYF
>TRBV20-1|TRBJ1-3|-|-
TGCAGTGCTCACGGGACGGCCGGAAACACCATATATTTT
CSAHGTAGNTIYF
>TRBV6-1|TRBJ1-5|TRBD1|-
TGTGCCAGCAGTCCCGACAGGGCGGGCAATCAGCCCCAGCATTTT
CASSPDRAGNQPQHF
>TRBV11-2|TRBJ2-7|-|-
TGTGCCAGCAGCCCCCGCGGGGAGGACAACGAGCAGTACTTC
CASSPRGEDNEQYF
>TRBV10-3|TRBJ1-2|TRBD1|-
TGTGCCATCAGAGAGAGGGGGCAAAACTATGGCTACACCTTC
CAIRERGQNYGYTF
>TRBV19|TRBJ2-7|TRBD1|-
TGTGCCAGTAGCCTTGCGGGACAGGGTACCTACGAGCAGTACTTC
CASSLAGQGTYEQYF
>TRBV7-9|TRBJ1-6|-|medium-sized
TGTGCCAGCAGCCCCCAGTGGGGGCGCGGAGATAATTCACCCCTCCACTTT
CASSPQWGRGDNSPLHF
>TRBV20-1|TRBJ1-1|-|-
TGCAGTGCTAGTAACTTGAACACTGAAGCTTTCTTT
CSASNLNTEAFF
>TRBV28|TRBJ1-5|-|medium-sized
TGTGCCAGCAGTTTAATCTTCAATCAGCCCCAGCATTTT
CASSLIFNQPQHF
>TRBV10-1|TRBJ2-3|TRBD2|-
TGCGCCAGCAGCCTCAGGGCGGGAGACGGCACAGATACGCAGTATTTT
CASSLRAGDGTDTQYF
>TRBV4-1|TRBJ2-5|-|-
TGCGCCAGCAGCCAAGGTCGGGATCAGGAGACCCAGTACTTC
CASSQGRDQETQYF
>TRBV7-2|TRBJ2-5|-|-
TGTGCCAGCAGCCCACTTTCCGGGGGAGAGACCCAGTACTTC
CASSPLSGGETQYF
>TRBV6-1|TRBJ1-5|-|large
TGTGCCAGCAGTGTGAACCGGGTAGGCGATCAGCCCCAGCATTTT
CASSVNRVGDQPQHF
>TRBV10-2|TRBJ2-7|-|-
TGCGCCCCCGACATGGGAGCACGCGAGCAGTACTTC
CAPDMGAREQYF
>TRBV15|TRBJ1-1|-|few
TGTGCCACCAGCAGAGATAACCCTCTTCGGGAGGGGGACACTGAAGCTTTCTTT
CATSRDNPLREGDTEAFF
>TRBV5-6|TRBJ1-2|-|-
TGTGCCAGCAGCCTCCGACAGACGTACTATGGCTACACCTTC
CASSLRQTYYGYTF
>TRBV29-1|TRBJ2-7|TRBD2|-
TGCAGCGTTGAGCTAGCGGAATTTACCTACGAGCAGTACTTC
CSVELAEFTYEQYF
>TRBV10-3|TRBJ2-7|-|once
TGTGCCATCAGGGCGGCGGCGGGAAGTACCTACGAGCAGTACTTC
CAIRAAAGSTYEQYF
>TRBV20-1|TRBJ1-2|-|-
TGCAGTGCTAGGGGCCATTCTTATGGCTACACCTTC
CSARGHSYGYTF
>TRBV5-1|TRBJ2-7|-|-
TGCGCCAGCAGCTTGTACCAGGGCCCCTACGAGCAGTACTTC
CASSLYQGPYEQYF
>TRBV7-9|TRBJ1-3|-|-
TGTGCCAGCAGCTCGGACGGGGACTCTGGAAACACCATATATTTT
CASSSDGDSGNTIYF
>TRBV10-3|TRBJ1-5|-|-
TGTGCCATCAGTGGACAGCGGAACCAGCCCCAGCATTTT
CAISGQRNQPQHF
>TRBV4-1|TRBJ1-1|-|-
TGCGCCAGCAGCCAAGGGTGGCAGGCGAACACTGAAGCTTTCTTT
CASSQGWQANTEAFF
>TRBV15|TRBJ2-2|TRBD2|-
TGTGCCACCAGCAGAGACCTAGCGGGAGTGTATACCGGGGAGCTGTTTTTT
CATSRDLAGVYTGELFF
>TRBV20-1|TRBJ1-5|-|few
TGCAGTGCTAGAGAGGCAGCAGCGCATCATCCCCAGCATTTT
CSAREAAAHHPQHF
>TRBV28|TRBJ1-3|TRBD1|few
TGTGCCAGCAGCCCGGGACAGACCTACTCTGGAAACACCATATATTTT
CASSPGQTYSGNTIYF
>TRBV20-1|TRBJ1-1|-|-
TGCAGTGCTAAACCGGGGGGGACTGAAGCTTTCTTT
CSAKPGGTEAFF
>TRBV6-1|TRBJ1-5|-|-
TGTGCCACTAGCCGGGAAACAAATCAGCCCCAGCATTTT
CATSRETNQPQHF
>TRBV15|TRBJ2-5|TRBD2|-
TGTGCCACCGGCCCCCGGGCGGGAGCTGTGGAGACCCAGTACTTC
CATGPRAGAVETQYF
>TRBV6-2/TRBV6-3|TRBJ2-5|-|-
TGTGCCAGCAGTTATGGGACCCAAGAGACCCAGTACTTC
CASSYGTQETQYF
>TRBV7-9|TRBJ1-1|-|once
TGTGCCAGCAGCTTACCTGGGGGCGCAGGCACTGAAGCTTTCTTT
CASSLPGGAGTEAFF
>TRBV18|TRBJ2-7|-|-
TGTGCCAGCTCACCAACAGGCACAAACTACGAGCAGTACTTC
CASSPTGTNYEQYF
>TRBV7-2|TRBJ1-1|TRBD1|-
TGTGCCAGCACCCAAGGGGGCCCTATCACTGAAGCTTTCTTT
CASTQGGPITEAFF
>TRBV6-1|TRBJ1-1|TRBD1|-
TGTGCCAGCAAAAGGACAGGGGTGTTTGAGTCCACTGAAGCTTTCTTT
CASKRTGVFESTEAFF
>TRBV7-9|TRBJ1-2|TRBD1|-
TGTGCCAGCAGCCGGAGAGACAGGGGTTGGAACTATGGCTACACCTTC
CASSRRDRGWNYGYTF
>TRBV6-2/TRBV6-3|TRBJ1-2|-|few
TGTGCCAGCAGTGACAACTATGGCTACACCTTC
CASSDNYGYTF
>TRBV28|TRBJ2-7|-|-
TGTGCCAGCAGTTTTCAGCGTGCCCACGAGCAGTACTTC
CASSFQRAHEQYF
>TRBV20-1|TRBJ2-2|-|-
TGCAGTGCCCGCCAGGAACCTAGCCGGTTCGGGGAGCTGTTTTTT
CSARQEPSRFGELFF
>TRBV7-9|TRBJ2-5|-|-
TGTGCCAGCAGTCGGGACCCTGCCCTTCAAGAGACCCAGTACTTC
CASSRDPALQETQYF
>TRBV27|TRBJ2-5|-|-
TGTGCCAGCAGTTTTTATGTCGGAGAGACCCAGTACTTC
CASSFYVGETQYF
>TRBV28|TRBJ1-6|-|once
TGTGCCAGCATCTCGGGGACCTATAATTCACCCCTCCACTTT
CASISGTYNSPLHF
>TRBV7-2|TRBJ1-1|-|-
TGTGCCAGCAGCTTAGAAAGGCCAAGGATGAACACTGAAGCTTTCTTT
CASSLERPRMNTEAFF
>TRBV20-1|TRBJ1-2|-|-
TGCAGTGCTAGAGGACCGGATGGTGGCTACACCTTC
CSARGPDGGYTF